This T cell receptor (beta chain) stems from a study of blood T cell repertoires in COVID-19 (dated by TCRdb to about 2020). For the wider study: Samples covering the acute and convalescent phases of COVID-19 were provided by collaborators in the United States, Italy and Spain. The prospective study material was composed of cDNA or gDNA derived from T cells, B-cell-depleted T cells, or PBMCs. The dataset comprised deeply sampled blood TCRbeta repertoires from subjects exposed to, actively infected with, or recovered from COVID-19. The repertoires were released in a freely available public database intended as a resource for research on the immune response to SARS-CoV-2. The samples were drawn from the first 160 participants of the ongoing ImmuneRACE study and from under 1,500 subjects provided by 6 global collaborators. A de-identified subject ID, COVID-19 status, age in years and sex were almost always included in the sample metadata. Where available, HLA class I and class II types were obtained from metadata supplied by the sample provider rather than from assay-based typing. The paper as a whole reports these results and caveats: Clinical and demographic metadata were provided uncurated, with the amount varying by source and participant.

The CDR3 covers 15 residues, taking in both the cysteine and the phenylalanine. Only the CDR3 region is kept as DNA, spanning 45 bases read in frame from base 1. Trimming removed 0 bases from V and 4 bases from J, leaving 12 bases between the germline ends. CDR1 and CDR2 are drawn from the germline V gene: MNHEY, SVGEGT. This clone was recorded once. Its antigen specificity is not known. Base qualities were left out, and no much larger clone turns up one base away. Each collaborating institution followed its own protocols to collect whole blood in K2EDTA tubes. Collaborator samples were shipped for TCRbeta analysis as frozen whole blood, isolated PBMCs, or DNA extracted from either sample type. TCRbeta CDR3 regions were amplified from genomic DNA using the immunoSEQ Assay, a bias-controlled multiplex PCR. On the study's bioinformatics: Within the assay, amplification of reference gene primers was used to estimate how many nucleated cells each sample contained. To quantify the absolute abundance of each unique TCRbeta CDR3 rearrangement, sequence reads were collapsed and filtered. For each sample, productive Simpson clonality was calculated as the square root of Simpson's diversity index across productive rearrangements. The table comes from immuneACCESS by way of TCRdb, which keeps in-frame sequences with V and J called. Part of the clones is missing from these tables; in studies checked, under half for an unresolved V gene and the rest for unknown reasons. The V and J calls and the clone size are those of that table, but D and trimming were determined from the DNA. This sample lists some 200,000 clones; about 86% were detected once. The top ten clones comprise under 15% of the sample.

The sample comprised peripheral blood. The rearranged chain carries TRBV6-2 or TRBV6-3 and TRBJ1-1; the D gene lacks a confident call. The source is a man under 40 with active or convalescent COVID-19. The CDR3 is CASSYSTQMGTEAFF. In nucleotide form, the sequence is TGTGCCAGCAGTTACTCGACTCAGATGGGCACTGAAGCTTTCTTT.